This TCR beta chain was captured by sequencing in a study of PD-1 blockade in classical Hodgkin lymphoma. Relapses following autologous stem cell transplantation were seen in all patients, with brentuximab vedotin exposure varying. Looked up from germline, CDR1 is SGHAT and CDR2 is FQNNGV. The V segment lost 5 bases and the J segment 5 bases; nucleotides outside the gene matches: 10. This CDR3 is 16 amino acids long. Some clones are missing from TCRdb's copy, which holds only in-frame ones; the method was immunoSEQ multiplex PCR. The table records some 84,000 clones, around 90% of them present only once.

The source is a human donor with classical Hodgkin lymphoma. This specimen consisted of peripheral blood mononuclear cells (PBMCs), obtained before the second cycle of nivolumab. V is TRBV11-2 and J is TRBJ2-7, with 12 bases identical to TRBD1. The CDR3 protein is CASSPRRDRGRDEQYF. In DNA, the CDR3 is TGTGCCAGCAGCCCCAGGCGGGACAGGGGGCGCGACGAGCAGTACTTC.